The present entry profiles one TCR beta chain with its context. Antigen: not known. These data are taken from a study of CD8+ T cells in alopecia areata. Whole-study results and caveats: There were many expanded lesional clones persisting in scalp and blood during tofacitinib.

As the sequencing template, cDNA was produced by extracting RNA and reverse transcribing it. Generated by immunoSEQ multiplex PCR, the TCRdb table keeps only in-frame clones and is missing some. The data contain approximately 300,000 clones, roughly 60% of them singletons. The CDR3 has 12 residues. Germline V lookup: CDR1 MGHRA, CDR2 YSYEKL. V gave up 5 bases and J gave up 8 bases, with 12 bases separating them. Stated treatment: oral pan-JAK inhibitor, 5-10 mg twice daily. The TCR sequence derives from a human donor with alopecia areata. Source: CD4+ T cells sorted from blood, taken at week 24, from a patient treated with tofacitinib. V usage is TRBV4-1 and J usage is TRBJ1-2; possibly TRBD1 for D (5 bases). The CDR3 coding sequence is TGCGCCAGCAGCGGGGGTGGTAGGGGCTACACCTTC. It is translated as CASSGGGRGYTF.